One and the same sample provided the 27 T cell receptor beta chains below, sequenced in a study of vaccination and CD4 T cells after COVID-19. Sample treatment: approximately 9-day PBMC culture with coronavirus spike peptide pools or control peptides (ViraFEST assay). CD4+ T lymphocytes from the unexposed donor were collected before the COVID-19 pandemic (2011-2018). Antigens of these TCRs are unknown. Cultured CD4+ T-cell DNA underwent Oncomine TCR Beta short-read sequencing. Each CDR3 protein is one row after TCRdb ran MiXCR on the PCR reads. The sample holds 9,000 or so distinct CDR3 sequences, 48% seen once. Sequencing input: CD4+ T cells from blood, cultured in vitro. These receptors were taken from a human donor in good health.

This clonotype is termed large (0.1 to 1%). The chain recombines TRBV18 with TRBJ1-6; D is perhaps TRBD1 (5 bases). This CDR3 is 16 amino acids long. Germline V gene sequence: CDR1 KGHSH, CDR2 LQKENI. Between the trimmed V and J ends, which lost 2 bases and 9 bases, there was a span of 17 bases. CDR3 DNA: TGTGCCAGCTCACCAGAGCTGCCAGGGCGCGGTTCACCCCTCCACTTT. Amino acids: CASSPELPGRGSPLHF. The variable domain in full, with the rest retrieved from reference TRBV18 and TRBJ1-6, is NAGVMQNPRHLVRRRGQEARLRCSPMKGHSHVYWYRQLPEEGLKFMVYLQKENIIDESGMPKERFSAEFPKEGPSILRIQQVVRGDSAAYFCASSPELPGRGSPLHFGNGTRLTVT.

The genes are TRBV7-2 and TRBJ2-2, with 10 bases matching TRBD2. CDR1 is SGHTA, CDR2 FQGNSA, per germline. After removal of 5 bases from V and 3 bases from J, the junction contained 6 bases not matched to a gene. The length of the CDR3 is 16 residues. The CDR3 nucleotides are TGTGCCAGCAGCCCCCAGCTAGCGGGAGACACCGGGGAGCTGTTTTTT. Translated: CASSPQLAGDTGELFF.

This clonotype has a handful of counts. The chain recombines TRBV2 with TRBJ2-3; no clear D. Trimming removed 6 bases at V and 6 bases at J, with 7 bases between. The CDR3 contains 11 residues. Germline assignment: CDR1 SNHLY and CDR2 FYNNEI. The CDR3 loop reads CASSASDTQYF. The CDR3 nucleotides are TGTGCCAGCAGCGCGTCGGATACGCAGTATTTT.

This chain connects TRBV20-1 to TRBJ1-6; D may be TRBD1 (5 bases). V lost 0 bases, J lost 12 bases, and 21 bases lay in between. This CDR3 spans 16 amino acids. Germline loops: CDR1 DFQATT, CDR2 SNEGSKA (reference sequence). This chain's CDR3 is CSAREGGDLSVGPLHF. The CDR3, as DNA: TGCAGTGCTAGAGAAGGAGGGGATTTGTCGGTGGGACCCCTCCACTTT.

The J gene is TRBJ1-3, the V gene TRBV19, with a tentative D call TRBD1 (5 bases). V lost 4 bases, J lost 0 bases, and 13 bases lay in between. The CDR3 extends over 16 amino acids. Germline CDR1 is LNHDA and CDR2 is SQIVND (reference sequence). The CDR3 DNA sequence: TGTGCCAGTAGTACGGGACGGCTTGCCTCTGGAAACACCATATATTTT. Translating gives CASSTGRLASGNTIYF.

This clonotype was seen only a few times. The CDR3 protein is CASSFYGPTDTQYF. CDR3 DNA sequence: TGTGCCAGCAGCTTTTACGGTCCCACAGATACGCAGTATTTT. The chain combines TRBV7-8 with TRBJ2-3; D uncertain. The CDR3 covers 14 residues. CDR1 is SGHVS and CDR2 is FQNEAQ in the germline V gene. V was cut by 3 bases and J by 2 bases, with 9 bases left in between.

The chain is built from TRBV6-1 and TRBJ2-2; 9 positions agree with TRBD1. The junction had 4 bases not matched to a gene; V was cut back by 6 bases and J by 5 bases. The CDR3 spans 14 residues. CDR1 and CDR2 (germline): MNHNS, SASEGT. CDR3 nucleotides: TGTGCCAGCAGCCGGGACAGGGTGACCGGGGAGCTGTTTTTT. Translating it yields CASSRDRVTGELFF.

This sequence joins TRBV5-4 and TRBJ1-1; a weak D match, TRBD1 (5 bases). V was trimmed by 5 bases and J by 0 bases, leaving 11 bases between them. Per the germline V gene, CDR1 is SGHNT and CDR2 is YYREEE (reference sequence). This CDR3 has 14 residues. In DNA, the CDR3 is TGTGCCAGCAGGTACGGGACCCTGAACACTGAAGCTTTCTTT. Translated: CASRYGTLNTEAFF. The full variable domain, in which reference TRBV5-4 and TRBJ1-1 provide the parts outside the CDR3, is ETGVTQSPTHLIKTRGQQVTLRCSSQSGHNTVSWYQQALGQGPQFIFQYYREEENGRGNFPPRFSGLQFPNYSSELNVNALELDDSALYLCASRYGTLNTEAFFGQGTRLTVV.

The chain carries TRBV4-2 and TRBJ2-1; 8 positions match TRBD1. The CDR3 is made up of 20 amino acids. CDR1 is LGHNA and CDR2 is YNFKEQ in the germline V gene. The V segment lost 2 bases and the J segment 0 bases; nucleotides outside the gene matches: 15. CDR3 nucleotides: TGTGCCAGCAGCCAAATCGGACAGGGTTCGGGGCAAAGCTCCTACAATGAGCAGTTCTTC. Protein product: CASSQIGQGSGQSSYNEQFF.

The chain links TRBV10-2 to TRBJ1-1, with 9 bases aligning to TRBD1. The CDR3 covers 18 residues. V gave up 3 bases and J gave up 0 bases; unmatched junction bases: 11. CDR1 and CDR2 from the germline V gene are WSHSY and SAAADI. The DNA of the CDR3 is TGCGCCAGCAGTGACCCCGGGACAGGGTGGGGTTTGAACACTGAAGCTTTCTTT. It yields the protein CASSDPGTGWGLNTEAFF.

The gene calls are TRBV20-1 and TRBJ1-1; a weak D match, TRBD1 (5 bases). The CDR3 is 15 residues long. Per the germline V gene, CDR1 is DFQATT and CDR2 is SNEGSKA (reference sequence). The germline V and J ends were trimmed by 2 bases and 1 base, with 14 bases remaining between them. The CDR3 region is CSARRDGTPNTEAFF. The CDR3 region has the DNA TGCAGTGCTAGAAGGGACGGGACCCCGAACACTGAAGCTTTCTTT.

The chain combines TRBV4-3 with TRBJ2-2, with D uncertain. V lost 2 bases and J lost 4, with 8 bases in between. Germline lookup yields CDR1 LGHNA and CDR2 YSLEER. The CDR3 loop spans 14 amino acids. This CDR3 is CASSQTSLTGELFF. The CDR3 DNA reads as TGCGCCAGCAGCCAAACGTCCCTCACCGGGGAGCTGTTTTTT.

This rearrangement joins TRBV14 to TRBJ1-1, with no clear D. This CDR3 is 12 amino acids long. The ends were cut back, 2 bases at V and 5 bases at J, with 6 bases in the middle. Germline CDR1 reads SGHDN; CDR2 reads FVKESK. CDR3 region: CASSQLRTEAFF. The CDR3, as DNA: TGTGCCAGCAGCCAACTTCGAACTGAAGCTTTCTTT.

This clonotype was detected once. The V and J genes are TRBV12-3 or TRBV12-4 and TRBJ1-3; D perhaps matches TRBD1 (6 bases). The CDR3 loop spans 13 amino acids. Trimming left V 6 bases short and J 7 bases short, with 13 bases between. The chain's CDR3 is CASRIQGVNTIYF. CDR3 in DNA: TGTGCCAGCAGAATACAGGGAGTGAACACCATATATTTT.

The chain couples TRBV27 to TRBJ2-5; D possibly corresponds to TRBD1 (6 bases). V lost 3 bases to trimming and J lost 4 bases, with 12 bases between them. The CDR3 spans 14 residues. Germline assignment: CDR1 MNHEY and CDR2 SMNVEV (reference sequence). The CDR3 is CASSFFRGGETQYF. The DNA for the CDR3 is TGTGCCAGCAGTTTCTTCAGGGGCGGAGAGACCCAGTACTTC.

The V call is TRBV11-2, the J call TRBJ1-1; weak D call: TRBD1 (5 bases). Trimming removed 3 bases from V and 7 bases from J, with 6 bases in between. The CDR3 has 11 amino acids. Germline V lookup: CDR1 SGHAT, CDR2 FQNNGV. The DNA of the CDR3 is TGTGCCAGCAGCTTGACAGTTGAAGCTTTCTTT. Translated: CASSLTVEAFF.

The chain has TRBV28 and TRBJ2-3; TRBD1 matches 8 bases. Germline V gene sequence: CDR1 MDHEN, CDR2 SYDVKM. The trim removed 3 bases at V and 5 bases at J, leaving 13 bases unmatched. The CDR3 is made up of 17 amino acids. The CDR3 nucleotides read TGTGCCAGCAGTTTCTTGGGCAGGGGGCCGTTGGGAGATACGCAGTATTTT. It translates to CASSFLGRGPLGDTQYF.

The V gene is TRBV24-1, the J gene TRBJ2-3; TRBD2 matches at 7 bases. V gave up 0 bases and J gave up 1 base; unmatched junction bases: 6. The CDR3 runs 17 residues. The germline V gene encodes CDR1 KGHDR and CDR2 SFDVKD. As DNA, the CDR3 is TGTGCCACCAGTGATTTGCGGCCCAGCGGGGGCACAGATACGCAGTATTTT. Encoded protein: CATSDLRPSGGTDTQYF.

The chain combines TRBV6-2 or TRBV6-3 with TRBJ1-1, with no clear D. Germline CDR1 MNHEY, CDR2 SVGEGT. V was cut by 3 bases and J by 0 bases, with 14 bases left in between. This CDR3 comprises 16 residues. The CDR3 reads CASSYRSRAMNTEAFF. The CDR3 DNA follows: TGTGCCAGCAGTTATAGATCCCGCGCAATGAACACTGAAGCTTTCTTT.

This chain connects TRBV27 to TRBJ1-5; D not certain. In germline, CDR1 is MNHEY, CDR2 SMNVEV (reference sequence). Trimming removed 6 bases at V and 2 bases at J, with 17 bases between. The CDR3 is 16 residues long. The CDR3 loop is CASSPPGFGGNQPQHF. CDR3 sequence (DNA): TGTGCCAGCAGCCCCCCCGGGTTCGGGGGCAATCAGCCCCAGCATTTT.

The chain has TRBV1 and TRBJ1-5; the table calls TRBD1, which could not be checked here. TRBV1 is tagged as a pseudogene. This CDR3 is 20 amino acids long. CDR3 region: CTSSQDVLHRGLFGNQPQHF. As DNA, the CDR3 is TGCACCAGCAGCCAAGACGTCCTACACAGGGGGCTTTTCGGCAATCAGCCCCAGCATTTT.

This clonotype was seen only a few times. This rearrangement joins TRBV7-2 to TRBJ1-6; possibly TRBD1 for D (5 bases). Germline CDR1 and CDR2: SGHTA and FQGNSA. Trimming took off 1 base at V and 7 bases at J, with 11 bases between the two ends. This CDR3 is 15 amino acids long. The CDR3 DNA follows: TGTGCCAGCAGCTTAGTGCCGGGGCTAAATTCACCCCTCCACTTT. It encodes CASSLVPGLNSPLHF.

The sample holds a few counts of this clonotype. The chain links TRBV7-2 to TRBJ2-3; unclear D gene. V was clipped by 5 bases and J by 7 bases, with 13 bases between them. In germline, CDR1 is SGHTA, CDR2 FQGNSA. This CDR3 has 13 residues. The CDR3 reads CASSPLRGYTQYF. For the CDR3, the DNA is TGTGCCAGCAGCCCCCTTAGAGGATATACGCAGTATTTT.

Only a few counts were recorded for this clonotype. The chain links TRBV27 to TRBJ2-3; D call uncertain. The germline gives CDR1 MNHEY, CDR2 SMNVEV (reference sequence). Trimming stripped 3 bases from V and 0 bases from J, with 22 bases between. CDR3 size: 19 residues. This CDR3 reads CASSLVRAFSRTSTDTQYF. The CDR3 nucleotides read TGTGCCAGCAGTTTGGTCCGGGCATTTTCCCGTACTAGCACAGATACGCAGTATTTT.

The chain links TRBV2 to TRBJ2-7; D is undetermined. V was cut by 4 bases and J by 6 bases, with 7 bases left in between. Germline CDR1 and CDR2: SNHLY and FYNNEI. The CDR3 length is 11 residues. In DNA form, the CDR3 reads TGTGCCAGCAGTGTACTATCCGAGCAGTACTTC. It encodes CASSVLSEQYF. Based on the CDR3 plus reference TRBV2 and TRBJ2-7, the full variable domain is EPEVTQTPSHQVTQMGQEVILRCVPISNHLYFYWYRQILGQKVEFLVSFYNNEISEKSEIFDDQFSVERPDGSNFTLKIRSTKLEDSAMYFCASSVLSEQYFGPGTRLTVT.

The V gene is TRBV6-5, the J gene TRBJ1-1; 8 bases are shared with TRBD1. Germline V CDR1 and CDR2: MNHEY, SVGAGI. The trim removed 2 bases at V and 1 base at J, leaving 3 bases unmatched. The CDR3 extends over 15 amino acids. CDR3 coding DNA: TGTGCCAGCAGTTACGATGGGACAGGGAACACTGAAGCTTTCTTT. Its protein is CASSYDGTGNTEAFF.

V usage is TRBV15 and J usage is TRBJ1-5; D is possibly TRBD1 (5 bases). The CDR3 has 14 amino acids. V was trimmed by 6 bases and J by 0 bases, leaving 9 bases between them. Germline V gives CDR1 LNHNV, CDR2 YYDKDF (reference sequence). CDR3 region: CATSLTVSNQPQHF. The CDR3 DNA follows: TGTGCCACCAGTTTGACAGTTAGCAATCAGCCCCAGCATTTT.